This TCR beta chain was sequenced for a study of graft-versus-host responses after intestinal transplantation. The wider study: Recipients were all induced with anti-thymocyte globulin, then given tacrolimus and steroids for 2 to 4 years.

About this clone: Its antigen is still unknown.

The V end was cut by 2 bases, the J end by 8 bases, with 12 bases between. CDR3 size: 14 residues. The germline V gene has CDR1 SGHVS and CDR2 FQNEAQ. Study results and limitations: The authors found GvH clones in recipient marrow, some appearing first in ileum or blood. Patients who carried graft-donor T cell macrochimerism also had high graft-versus-host to host-versus-graft clonal ratios in their allografts.

Generated by immunoSEQ multiplex PCR, the TCRdb table keeps only in-frame clones and is missing some. The sample yields fewer than 90,000 clones, approximately 94% seen once. Source: unstimulated CD4+ T cells sorted from spleen or lymph node cells, taken before transplant. The J gene is TRBJ1-4, the V gene TRBV7-8; D may be TRBD1 (6 bases). The origin of this receptor is a human donor who was the organ donor for an intestinal transplant. The DNA for the CDR3 is TGTGCCAGCAGCTTAACCCAAGGGGGGGAAAAACTGTTTTTT. Translated: CASSLTQGGEKLFF.